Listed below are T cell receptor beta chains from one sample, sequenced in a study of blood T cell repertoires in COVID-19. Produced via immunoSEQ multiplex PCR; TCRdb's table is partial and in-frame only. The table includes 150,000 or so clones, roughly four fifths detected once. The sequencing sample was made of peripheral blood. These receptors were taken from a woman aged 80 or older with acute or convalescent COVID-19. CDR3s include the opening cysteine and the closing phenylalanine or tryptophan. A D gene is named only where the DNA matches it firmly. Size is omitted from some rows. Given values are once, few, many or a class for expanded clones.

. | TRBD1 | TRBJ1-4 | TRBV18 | TGTGCCAGCTCGGAACAGGGGATTGAAAAACTGTTTTTT | CASSEQGIEKLFF
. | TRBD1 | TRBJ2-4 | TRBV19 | TGTGCCAGTAGTAAAGGGACAGGGAGTGGGCAGAACATTCAGTACTTC | CASSKGTGSGQNIQYF
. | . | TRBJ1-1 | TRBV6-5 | TGTGCCAGCAGTCAGCTACAGGGAGGGACTGAAGCTTTCTTT | CASSQLQGGTEAFF
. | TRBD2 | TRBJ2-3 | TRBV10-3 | TGTGCCATCAGGGAACTAGCGGGAACTAGCACAGATACGCAGTATTTT | CAIRELAGTSTDTQYF
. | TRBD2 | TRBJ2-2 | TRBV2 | TGTGCCAGCAGTGTGTCGACTAGCGGGAAGGTCACCGGGGAGCTGTTTTTT | CASSVSTSGKVTGELFF
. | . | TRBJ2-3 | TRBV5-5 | TGTGCCAGCAGGTCGAGGGGGGGAACAGATACGCAGTATTTT | CASRSRGGTDTQYF
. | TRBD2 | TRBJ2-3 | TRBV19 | TGTGCCAGTAGTGGGGGGACTAGCGGGAGAGGGGCGCAGTATTTT | CASSGGTSGRGAQYF
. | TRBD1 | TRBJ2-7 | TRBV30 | TGTGCCTGGAGTGCTTTCCGGGACAGTGAAAAATACGAGCAGTACTTC | CAWSAFRDSEKYEQYF
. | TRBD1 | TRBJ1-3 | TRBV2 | TGTGCCAGCAGTGAAGCCTCCGGACAGGGGGCTTCTGGAAACACCATATATTTT | CASSEASGQGASGNTIYF
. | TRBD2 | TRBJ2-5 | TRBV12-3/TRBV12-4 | TGTGCCAGCAGTAACCTAGCGGGAGTTAGGTACTTC | CASSNLAGVRYF
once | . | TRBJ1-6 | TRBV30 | TGTGCCAGCGGGGGGCAGGGGAATTCACCCCTCCACTTT | CASGGQGNSPLHF
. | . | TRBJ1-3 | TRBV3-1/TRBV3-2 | TGTGCCAGCAGCCAAGGGTCTGGGGGACTCGGAAACACCATATATTTT | CASSQGSGGLGNTIYF
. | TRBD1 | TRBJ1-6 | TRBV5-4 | TGTGCCAGCAGCGGACAGGGTAGGGCTAATTCACCCCTCCACTTT | CASSGQGRANSPLHF
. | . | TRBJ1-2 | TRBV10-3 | TGTGCCATCAAGAAAGGCCAGGGCAACCTCAACTATGGCTACACCTTC | CAIKKGQGNLNYGYTF
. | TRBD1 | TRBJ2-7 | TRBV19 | TGTGCCAGTAGTATGCAGGGGGCTACCTACGAGCAGTACTTC | CASSMQGATYEQYF
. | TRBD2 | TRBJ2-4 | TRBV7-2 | TGTGCCAGCAGCTCAATGAGAGCGGGGGGGCCCAAAAACATTCAGTACTTC | CASSSMRAGGPKNIQYF
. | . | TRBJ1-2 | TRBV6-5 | TGTGCCAGCAGACAAACAGGAATTAACTATGGCTACACCTTC | CASRQTGINYGYTF
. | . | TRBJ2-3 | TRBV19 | TGTGCCAGTAGTCCCAGGGCCCTTCCTGCAGATACGCAGTATTTT | CASSPRALPADTQYF
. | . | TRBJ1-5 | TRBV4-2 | TGTGCCAGCAGCCACGACCAGGGTGGCAATCAGCCCCAGCATTTT | CASSHDQGGNQPQHF
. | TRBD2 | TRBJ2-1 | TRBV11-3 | TGTGCCAGCAGCCAGGGACTAGCGGGATACAATGAGCAGTTCTTC | CASSQGLAGYNEQFF
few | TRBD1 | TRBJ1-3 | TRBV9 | TGTGCCAGCAGCATTGCAGGGGGTGGAAACACCATATATTTT | CASSIAGGGNTIYF
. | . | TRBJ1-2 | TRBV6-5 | TGTGCCAGCAGAAACAGCGGGGCAAACTATGGCTACACCTTC | CASRNSGANYGYTF
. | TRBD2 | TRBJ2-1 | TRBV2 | TGTGCCAGCAGTGAATGGCGGGGGGACTGGGGTGAGCAGTTCTTC | CASSEWRGDWGEQFF
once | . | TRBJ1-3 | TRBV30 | TGTGCCTGGACGGCAGGGTGGGACACCATATATTTT | CAWTAGWDTIYF
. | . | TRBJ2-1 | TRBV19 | TGTGCCAGTAGTATAAGCCGTGACTCCTACAATGAGCAGTTCTTC | CASSISRDSYNEQFF
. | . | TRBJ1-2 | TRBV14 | TGTGCCAGCAGCCAAGCCCCGTGGCAGGGCGCCGGCTACACCTTC | CASSQAPWQGAGYTF
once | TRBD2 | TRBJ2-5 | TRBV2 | TGTGCCAGCAGTTTGACACCGGGACTAGCGGGCCTGGGCGAGGTGACCCAGTACTTC | CASSLTPGLAGLGEVTQYF
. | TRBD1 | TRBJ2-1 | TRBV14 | TGTGCCAGCAGTCCAACAGGGGTCGGGAATGAGCAGTTCTTC | CASSPTGVGNEQFF
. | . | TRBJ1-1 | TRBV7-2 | TGTGCCAGCAGCCCGGGGGTTATGAACACTGAAGCTTTCTTT | CASSPGVMNTEAFF
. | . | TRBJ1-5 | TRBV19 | TGTGCCAGTAGCCGTCGACAGATTAGAAATCAGCCCCAGCATTTT | CASSRRQIRNQPQHF
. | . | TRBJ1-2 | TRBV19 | TGTGCCAGTAGTATCCCAGGGAGGATCGGAATGTATGGCTACACCTTC | CASSIPGRIGMYGYTF
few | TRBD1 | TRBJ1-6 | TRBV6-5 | TGTGCCAGCAGTAGTGACAGGGGAGCTAATTCACCCCTCCACTTT | CASSSDRGANSPLHF
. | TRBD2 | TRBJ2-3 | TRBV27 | TGTGCCAGCAGTATTGGAATTGGGCTAGCGGAAAGCACAGATACGCAGTATTTT | CASSIGIGLAESTDTQYF
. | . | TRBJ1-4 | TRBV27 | TGTGCCAGCAGTTTGTCCTTTAATGAAAAACTGTTTTTT | CASSLSFNEKLFF
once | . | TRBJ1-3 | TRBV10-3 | TGTGCCATCGCCGCGGGAAACTCTGGAAACACCATATATTTT | CAIAAGNSGNTIYF
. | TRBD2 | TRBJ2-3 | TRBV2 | TGTGCCAGCAGGTACCCGGGACTAGACACAGATACGCAGTATTTT | CASRYPGLDTDTQYF
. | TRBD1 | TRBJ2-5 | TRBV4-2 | TGTGCCAGCAGCCCAGCACCCCCCGGGACAGGCCAAGAGACCCAGTACTTC | CASSPAPPGTGQETQYF